What follows describes a single T cell receptor (beta chain). The antigen remains undetermined. Germline values: CDR1 SGDLS, CDR2 YYNGEE. The CDR3 has 15 residues. The V segment lost 0 bases and the J segment 5 bases; nucleotides outside the gene matches: 2. The data are from a study of spatial heterogeneity in lung cancer. Overall study: Where available, sequencing covered follow-up PBMC samples, taken at a median of around two years after resection.

Time point reported: blood at routine non-recurrence follow-up after resection. Notes on the study in general: Resection saw ubiquitous expanded tumor TCRs appear in blood more than follow-up did.

MiXCR was run by TCRdb on the 5' RACE reads, yielding one entry per CDR3 protein. The sample yields 9,500 to 12,000 distinct CDR3 sequences, roughly 9.1% seen once. The chain joins TRBV9 to TRBJ2-5; 12 bases map to TRBD2. This TCR derives from a female donor with early-stage non-small cell lung cancer. The material sequenced was PBMCs, taken at follow-up. The CDR3 DNA reads TGTGCCAGCAGCGTAGGGACTAGCGGGATGGAGACCCAGTACTTC. Translation gives CASSVGTSGMETQYF.